The 14 T cell receptor beta chains given below trace back to one sample, sequenced in a study of spatial heterogeneity in lung cancer. TCRdb ran MiXCR on the 5' RACE reads and lists one entry per CDR3 protein. The sample lists 60,000 to 85,000 distinct CDR3 sequences, about 9.5% seen once, with under 2.5% in the top ten. Time point denoted: blood at routine non-recurrence follow-up after resection. This sample comprised PBMCs, obtained at follow-up. The receptors derive from a female donor with early-stage non-small cell lung cancer.

This clonotype was counted ten times or more. The chain recombines TRBV19 with TRBJ1-5; 7 bases fit TRBD1. The length of the CDR3 is 15 residues. The J segment lost 6 bases and the V segment lost 5 bases, leaving 10 bases of the junction unmatched. Germline values: CDR1 LNHDA, CDR2 SQIVND (reference sequence). Here the CDR3 DNA reads TGTGCCAGTAGTGGCAGGGGGGGAGTTTTTCAGCCCCAGCATTTT. It codes for CASSGRGGVFQPQHF.

This clonotype was picked up many times. The chain links TRBV11-2 to TRBJ2-1, with D possibly being TRBD2 (6 bases). This CDR3 is built from 18 residues. Deletions cut 0 bases from V and 3 bases from J, with 18 bases between. The V gene's germline CDR1 is SGHAT and CDR2 FQNNGV. The CDR3 sequence: CASSLDQAGGYSYNEQFF. CDR3 DNA: TGTGCCAGCAGCTTAGATCAAGCGGGTGGCTACAGCTACAATGAGCAGTTCTTC.

This clonotype has ten or more counts. The gene calls are TRBV29-1 and TRBJ2-7; D call uncertain. CDR3 length: 10 amino acids. Per the germline V gene, CDR1 is SQVTM and CDR2 is ANQGSEA. Trimming removed 1 base at V and 12 bases at J, with 10 bases between. CDR3 sequence: CSVEAPPRYF. Written as DNA, the CDR3 is TGCAGCGTTGAAGCCCCCCCTCGGTACTTC.

This clonotype has ten or more counts. V is TRBV4-1 and J is TRBJ1-1, with 8 positions matching TRBD1. The V segment lost 4 bases and the J segment 4 bases; nucleotides outside the gene matches: 8. The CDR3 has 15 amino acids. The germline CDR1 and CDR2 sequences are MGHRA and YSYEKL. CDR3 region: CASSLRGQGITEAFF. CDR3 nucleotide sequence: TGCGCCAGCAGCCTTCGCGGACAGGGAATCACTGAAGCTTTCTTT.

This clonotype was seen ten or more times. The J gene is TRBJ2-5, the V gene TRBV25-1; TRBD2 aligns across 11 bases. V lost 0 bases, J lost 1 base, and 4 bases stayed unmatched. The CDR3 is 17 amino acids. From germline, CDR1 is MGHDK and CDR2 SYGVNS. This CDR3 reads CASSEYKGLAGQETQYF. The CDR3 nucleotides read TGTGCCAGCAGTGAATACAAAGGACTAGCGGGCCAAGAGACCCAGTACTTC.

The chain is built from TRBV25-1 and TRBJ1-1, with no clear D. The germline V and J ends were trimmed by 6 bases and 7 bases, with 9 bases remaining between them. This CDR3 region has 11 residues. Germline CDR1 and CDR2: MGHDK and SYGVNS. The CDR3, as DNA: TGTGCCAGCAGGGACGGAGATGAAGCTTTCTTT. It translates to CASRDGDEAFF.

The sample holds many counts of this clonotype. The J gene is TRBJ1-4, the V gene TRBV24-1, with D perhaps TRBD1 (5 bases). This CDR3 spans 15 amino acids. Trimming took 3 bases from V and 4 from J, leaving 11 bases between them. CDR1 is KGHDR, CDR2 SFDVKD, per germline. The CDR3 spells CATSDTSDINEKLFF. The CDR3 nucleotides read TGTGCCACCAGTGATACATCGGACATTAATGAAAAACTGTTTTTT.

This clonotype has ten or more counts. The chain is built from TRBV28 and TRBJ2-7; 7 positions match TRBD1. The V gene end was trimmed by 8 bases and the J gene end by 1 base; junction bases not matched to a gene: 11. In germline, CDR1 is MDHEN, CDR2 SYDVKM. The CDR3 contains 15 residues. The CDR3, as DNA: TGTGCCAGCTCGCTGTGGACAGGCGGATCCTACGAGCAGTACTTC. Its translation is CASSLWTGGSYEQYF.

Only a few counts were recorded for this clonotype. This rearrangement joins TRBV5-1 to TRBJ2-1; tentatively, D is TRBD1 or TRBD2 (5 bases each). Germline CDR1 reads SGHRS; CDR2 reads YFSETQ. The germline V and J ends were trimmed by 1 base and 6 bases, with 14 bases remaining between them. The length of the CDR3 is 15 residues. The CDR3 DNA reads as TGCGCCAGCAGCTTGCCCCGGGACGCCCCCAATGAGCAGTTCTTC. It is translated as CASSLPRDAPNEQFF.

The table lists this clonotype with many counts. The rearrangement joins TRBV10-1 to TRBJ2-7, with TRBD2 as a possible D gene (6 bases). This CDR3 spans 13 amino acids. V lost 10 bases and J 7 bases, leaving 20 bases between the germline ends. From germline, CDR1 is WNHNN and CDR2 SYGVQD (reference sequence). The CDR3 DNA reads as TGCGCCACCTCGACGGGAGTAGATGGAGAGCAGTACTTC. Translation: CATSTGVDGEQYF.

Turning to this clonotype: Just one base apart from a much larger clone, this may be a read error. V and J are TRBV20-1 and TRBJ2-3; D not certain. Germline CDR1 and CDR2: DFQATT and SNEGSKA (reference sequence). The CDR3 totals 14 residues. The CDR3, as DNA: TGCAGTGCTAGAGCGTGGGGTGGTACAGATATGCAGTATTTT. Translated: CSARAWGGTDMQYF.

This clonotype has a count of ten or more. This chain joins TRBV7-3 and TRBJ1-1; a weak D match, TRBD1 (6 bases). Per germline, CDR1 SGHTA and CDR2 FQGTGA. This CDR3 has 13 residues. The V gene lost 5 bases and the J gene lost 4 bases, with 11 bases spanning the gap. CDR3 residues: CASSPAGATEAFF. Here the CDR3 DNA reads TGTGCCAGCAGCCCCGCAGGGGCCACTGAAGCTTTCTTT. The variable domain in full, with the rest retrieved from reference TRBV7-3 and TRBJ1-1, is GAGVSQTPSNKVTEKGKYVELRCDPISGHTALYWYRQSLGQGPEFLIYFQGTGAADDSGLPNDRFFAVRPEGSVSTLKIQRTERGDSAVYLCASSPAGATEAFFGQGTRLTVV.

This clonotype was detected many times. The chain joins TRBV10-3 to TRBJ1-2; D not resolved. The CDR3 sequence is 12 residues long. Germline V gene lookup returns CDR1 ENHRY and CDR2 SYGVKD. The V gene lost 9 bases and the J gene lost 5 bases, with 13 bases spanning the gap. The CDR3 loop is CAIEAGDYGYTF. The CDR3 region has the DNA TGTGCCATAGAGGCCGGGGATTATGGCTACACCTTC.

With respect to this clonotype: A junction boundary mismatches the germline segment, possibly from a read error. V usage is TRBV4-2 and J usage is TRBJ2-1; D possibly corresponds to TRBD1 (6 bases). The CDR3 extends over 15 amino acids. The germline CDR1 and CDR2 sequences are LGHNA and YNFKEQ. The DNA for the CDR3 is TGTGCCAGCAACCAACAGGGCCGCTCCTACAATGAGCAGTTCTTC. It specifies CASNQQGRSYNEQFF.